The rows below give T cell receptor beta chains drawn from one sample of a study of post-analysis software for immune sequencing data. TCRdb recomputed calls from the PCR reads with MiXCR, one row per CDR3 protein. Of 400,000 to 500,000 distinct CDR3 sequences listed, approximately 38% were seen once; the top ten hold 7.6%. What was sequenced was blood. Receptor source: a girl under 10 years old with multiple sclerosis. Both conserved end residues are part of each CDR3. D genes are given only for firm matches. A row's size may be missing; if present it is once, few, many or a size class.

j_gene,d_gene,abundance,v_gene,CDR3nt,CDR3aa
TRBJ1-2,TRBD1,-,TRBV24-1,TGTGCCACCAGTAACAGGGGGATTAGCGGCTACACCTTC,CATSNRGISGYTF
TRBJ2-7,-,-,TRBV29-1,TGCAGCGTTGGCAGCTTCGTCTCCTACGAGCAGTACTTC,CSVGSFVSYEQYF
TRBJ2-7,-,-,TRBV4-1,TGCGCCAGCAGCCAAGAGGGGGGCCTTGCCTACGAGCAGTACTTC,CASSQEGGLAYEQYF
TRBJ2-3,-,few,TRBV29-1,TGCAGCGTCCGCGCGGGGACAGACACAGATACGCAGTATTTT,CSVRAGTDTDTQYF
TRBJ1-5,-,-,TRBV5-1,TGCGCCAGCAGCTTGAACGGGGACCAGCCCCAGCATTTT,CASSLNGDQPQHF
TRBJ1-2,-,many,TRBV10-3,TGTGCCATCAGTGCCGGGACCGGCTATGGCTACACCTTC,CAISAGTGYGYTF
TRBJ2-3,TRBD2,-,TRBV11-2,TGTGCCAGCAGCTTTAGCGGGGGGCCCATTACAGATACGCAGTATTTT,CASSFSGGPITDTQYF
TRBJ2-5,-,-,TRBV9,TGTGCCAGCAGCGCCCGGGACCAAGAGACCCAGTGCTTC,CASSARDQETQCF
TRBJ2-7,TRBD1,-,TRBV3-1,TGTGCCAGCAGCCACACAGGGGGCGAGCAGTACTTC,CASSHTGGEQYF
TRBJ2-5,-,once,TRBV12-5,TGTGCTAGTGGGTCTCGGGAGACCCAGTACTTC,CASGSRETQYF
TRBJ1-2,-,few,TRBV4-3,TGCGCCAGCAGCCAAGACGGCTATGGCTACACCTTC,CASSQDGYGYTF
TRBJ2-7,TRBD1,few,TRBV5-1,TGCGCCAGTACCCGGGACAGCCATTTGGACGAGCAGTACTTC,CASTRDSHLDEQYF
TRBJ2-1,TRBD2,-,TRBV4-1,TGCGCCAGCAGCCCGCAAGGTATAGCGGGGGCCTACAATGAGCAGTTCTTC,CASSPQGIAGAYNEQFF
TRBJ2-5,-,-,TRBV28,TGTGCCAGCAGTTTATTACGGGGTCAAGAGACCCAGTACTTC,CASSLLRGQETQYF
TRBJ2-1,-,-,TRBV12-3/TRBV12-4,TGTGCCAGCAGTTTAGTGGGGACCCTTGGAGATGAGCAGTTCTTC,CASSLVGTLGDEQFF
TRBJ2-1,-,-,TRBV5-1,TGTGCCAGCAGTCACGAAATGGGGACTAATGAGCAGTTCTTC,CASSHEMGTNEQFF
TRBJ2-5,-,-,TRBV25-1,TGTGCCAGTAGTGATCCCTGGAGAAGCGGCAACCAAGAGACCCAGTACTTC,CASSDPWRSGNQETQYF
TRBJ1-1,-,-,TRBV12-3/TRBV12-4,TGTGCCAGCAGTTTAGGGGGGGAGAAAGCTTTCTTT,CASSLGGEKAFF
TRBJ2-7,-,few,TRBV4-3,TGCGCCAGCAGCCAAGCCTCGCTAAACGCCTACGAGCAGTACTTC,CASSQASLNAYEQYF
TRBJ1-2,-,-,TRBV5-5,TGTGCCAGCAGCTCACGCCCGGGGGAGGGCGGCTTGAATGGCTACACCTTC,CASSSRPGEGGLNGYTF
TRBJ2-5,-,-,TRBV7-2,TGTGCCAGCAGCTTAAGGTGGGCAGAAGTACAAGAGACCCAGTACTTC,CASSLRWAEVQETQYF
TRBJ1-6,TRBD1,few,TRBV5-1,TGCGCCAGCAGCGGACAGGGGGCGAATTCACCCCTCCACTTT,CASSGQGANSPLHF
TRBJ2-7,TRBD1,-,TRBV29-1,TGCAGCGTTGTGCCCGGGACAGGTGGCTACGAGCAGTACTTC,CSVVPGTGGYEQYF
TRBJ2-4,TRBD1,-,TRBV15,TGTGCCACCAGCAGAGCTAGACCGGGACAGGGTAAAAACATTCAGTACTTC,CATSRARPGQGKNIQYF
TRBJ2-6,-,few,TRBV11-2,TGTGCCAGCTACCTAAGAGGGTCTGGGGCCAACGTCCTGACTTTC,CASYLRGSGANVLTF
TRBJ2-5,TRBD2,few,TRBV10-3,TGTGCCATCAGTGGGGGTAGCGGGGACGAGGCCCAGTACTTC,CAISGGSGDEAQYF
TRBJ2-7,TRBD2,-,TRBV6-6,TGTGCCAGCAGTTACGAGGGCGGGAGCCCCTACGAGCAGTACTTC,CASSYEGGSPYEQYF
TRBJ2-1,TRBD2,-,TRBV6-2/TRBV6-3,TGTGCCAGCAGTTACTCTTTGACTAGCGGGAGACATGAGCAGTTCTTC,CASSYSLTSGRHEQFF
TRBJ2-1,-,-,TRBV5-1,TGCGCCAGCAGCCCCGGGTTATGGGGGACGACATCCTACAATGAGCAGTTCTTC,CASSPGLWGTTSYNEQFF
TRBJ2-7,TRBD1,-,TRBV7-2,TGTGCCAGCAGGGACAGGGTTTCCTACGAGCAGTACTTC,CASRDRVSYEQYF
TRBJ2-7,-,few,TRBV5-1,TGCGCCAGCAGCCCCCGAACTAGTCACGAGCAGTACTTC,CASSPRTSHEQYF
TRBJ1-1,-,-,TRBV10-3,TGTGCCCAAAGCCTCGGGGAATACACTGAAGCTTTCTTT,CAQSLGEYTEAFF
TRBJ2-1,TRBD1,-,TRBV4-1,TGCGCCAGCAGCCAGCAGGACAGGCGTAGCTCCTACAATGAGCAGTTCTTC,CASSQQDRRSSYNEQFF
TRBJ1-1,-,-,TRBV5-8,TGTGCCAGCAGCAGGAGAGTGGGGAACACTGAAGCTTTCTTT,CASSRRVGNTEAFF
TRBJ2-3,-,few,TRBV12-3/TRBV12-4,TGTGCCAGCAGTTTCGAAGGGGGCACAGATACGCAGTATTTT,CASSFEGGTDTQYF
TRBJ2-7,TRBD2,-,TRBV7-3,TGTGCCAGCAGTCCCACCGGGGGGGCCGGCAATGAGCAGTACTTC,CASSPTGGAGNEQYF
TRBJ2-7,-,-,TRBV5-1,TGCGCCAGCAGCTTGGAGTTTACAGATTCCTACGAGCAGTACTTC,CASSLEFTDSYEQYF
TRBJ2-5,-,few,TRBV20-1,TGCAGTGCTAGCGGGTCTCAAGAGACCCAGTACTTC,CSASGSQETQYF
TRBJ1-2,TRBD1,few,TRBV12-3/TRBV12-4,TGTGCCAGCACCCAGGGGGTCTCTGGCTACACCTTC,CASTQGVSGYTF
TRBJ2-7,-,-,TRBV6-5,TGTGCCAGCAGCCTCTGGCCTGGATCCACCTACGAGCAGTACTTC,CASSLWPGSTYEQYF
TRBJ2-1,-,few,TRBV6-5,TGTGCCAGCGGATCCGGGACCGGACCCTACAATGAGCAGTTCTTC,CASGSGTGPYNEQFF
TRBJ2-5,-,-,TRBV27,TGTGCCAGCAGTCCAGATGGCCCCCGGACCCAGTACTTC,CASSPDGPRTQYF
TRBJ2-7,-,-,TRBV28,TGTGCCAGCAGGATTTTTTCCAGCCCCTTACCCAGGGGCTCCCCCGAGCAGTACTTC,CASRIFSSPLPRGSPEQYF
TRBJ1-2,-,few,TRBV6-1,TGTGCCAGCAGTAACTCCATTACTTCAGAGGGTGGCTACACCTTC,CASSNSITSEGGYTF
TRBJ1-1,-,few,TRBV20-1,TGCAGTGCTAGAGCCGGGGCCCTGTTCACTGAAGCTTTCTTT,CSARAGALFTEAFF
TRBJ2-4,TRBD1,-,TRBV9,TGTGCCAGCAGCGCCGGTCCCGGGACAGGGAACATTCAGTACTTC,CASSAGPGTGNIQYF
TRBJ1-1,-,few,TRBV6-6,TGTGCCAGCAGTCCCGGTTCTTACAGGACTGAAGCTTTCTTT,CASSPGSYRTEAFF
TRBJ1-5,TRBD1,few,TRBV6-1,TGTGCCAGCAGTGTGGACAGGGCTAGCAATCAGCCCCAGCATTTT,CASSVDRASNQPQHF
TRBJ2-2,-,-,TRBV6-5,TGTGCCACTAAGGGTTATCGTGGGGGCGGGGAGCTGTTTTTT,CATKGYRGGGELFF